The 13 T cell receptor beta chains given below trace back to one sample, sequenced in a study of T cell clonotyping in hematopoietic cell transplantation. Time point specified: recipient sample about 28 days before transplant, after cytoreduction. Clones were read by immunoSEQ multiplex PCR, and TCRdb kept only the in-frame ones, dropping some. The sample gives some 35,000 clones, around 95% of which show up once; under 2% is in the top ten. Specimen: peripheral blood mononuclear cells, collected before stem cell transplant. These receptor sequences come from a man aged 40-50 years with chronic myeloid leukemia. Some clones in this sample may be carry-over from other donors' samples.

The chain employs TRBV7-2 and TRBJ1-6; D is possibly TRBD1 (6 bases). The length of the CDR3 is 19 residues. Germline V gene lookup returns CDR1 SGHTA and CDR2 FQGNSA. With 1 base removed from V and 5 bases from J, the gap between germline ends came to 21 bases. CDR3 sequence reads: CASSLGAYRVANNNSPLHF. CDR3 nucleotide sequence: TGTGCCAGCAGCTTAGGCGCTTACAGGGTAGCAAACAATAATTCACCCCTCCACTTT.

CDR3 sequence reads: CASSYEGRSNQPQHF. In nucleotides, the CDR3 is TGTGCCAGCAGTTACGAGGGAAGGAGCAATCAGCCCCAGCATTTT. V is TRBV6-6 and J is TRBJ1-5; D is ambiguous. This CDR3 is 15 amino acids long. Looked up from germline, CDR1 is MNHNY and CDR2 is SVGAGI (reference sequence). The V gene lost 2 bases and the J gene lost 1 base, with 9 bases spanning the gap.

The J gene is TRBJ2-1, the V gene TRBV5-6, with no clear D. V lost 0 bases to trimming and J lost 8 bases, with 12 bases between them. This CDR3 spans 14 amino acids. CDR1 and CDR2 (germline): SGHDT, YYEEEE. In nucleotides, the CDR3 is TGTGCCAGCAGCTTGGACGAAATAAGGGATGAGCAGTTCTTC. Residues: CASSLDEIRDEQFF.

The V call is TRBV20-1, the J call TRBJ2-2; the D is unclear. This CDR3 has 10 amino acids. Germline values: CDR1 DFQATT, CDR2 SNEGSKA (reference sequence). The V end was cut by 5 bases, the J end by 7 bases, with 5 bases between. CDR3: CSASFGELFF. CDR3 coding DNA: TGCAGTGCTTCTTTCGGGGAGCTGTTTTTT.

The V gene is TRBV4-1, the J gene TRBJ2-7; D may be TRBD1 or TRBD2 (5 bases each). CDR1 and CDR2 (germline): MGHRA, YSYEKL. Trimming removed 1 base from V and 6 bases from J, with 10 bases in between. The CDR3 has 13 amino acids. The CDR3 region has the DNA TGCGCCAGCAGCCAAGGTCAGGGAGCCGAGCAGTACTTC. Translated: CASSQGQGAEQYF.

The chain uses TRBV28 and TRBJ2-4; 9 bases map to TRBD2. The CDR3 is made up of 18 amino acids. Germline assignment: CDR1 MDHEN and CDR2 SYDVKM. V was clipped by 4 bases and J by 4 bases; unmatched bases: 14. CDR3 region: CASSSPRGGVGRKNIQYF. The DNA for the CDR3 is TGTGCCAGCAGTTCCCCGCGGGGGGGGGTCGGGAGGAAAAACATTCAGTACTTC.

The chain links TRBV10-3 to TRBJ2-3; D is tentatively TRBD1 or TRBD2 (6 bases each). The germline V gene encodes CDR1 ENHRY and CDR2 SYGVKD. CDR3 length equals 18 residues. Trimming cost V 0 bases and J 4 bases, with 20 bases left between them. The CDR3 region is CAISESLFGRGAADTQYF. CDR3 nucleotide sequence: TGTGCCATCAGTGAGTCCCTCTTTGGAAGGGGGGCGGCAGATACGCAGTATTTT.

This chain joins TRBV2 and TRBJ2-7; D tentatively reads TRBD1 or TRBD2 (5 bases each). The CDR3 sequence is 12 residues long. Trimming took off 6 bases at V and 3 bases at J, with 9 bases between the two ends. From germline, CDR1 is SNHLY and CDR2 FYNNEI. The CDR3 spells CASRRGNYEQYF. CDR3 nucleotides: TGTGCCAGCAGGAGGGGCAACTACGAGCAGTACTTC. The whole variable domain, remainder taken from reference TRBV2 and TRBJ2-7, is EPEVTQTPSHQVTQMGQEVILRCVPISNHLYFYWYRQILGQKVEFLVSFYNNEISEKSEIFDDQFSVERPDGSNFTLKIRSTKLEDSAMYFCASRRGNYEQYFGPGTRLTVT.

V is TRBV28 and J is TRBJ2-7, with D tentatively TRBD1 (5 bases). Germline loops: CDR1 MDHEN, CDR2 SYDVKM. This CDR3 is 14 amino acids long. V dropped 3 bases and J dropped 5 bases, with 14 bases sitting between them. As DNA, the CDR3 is TGTGCCAGCAGTTTTTACAAGGGGCGCGACGAGCAGTACTTC. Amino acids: CASSFYKGRDEQYF.

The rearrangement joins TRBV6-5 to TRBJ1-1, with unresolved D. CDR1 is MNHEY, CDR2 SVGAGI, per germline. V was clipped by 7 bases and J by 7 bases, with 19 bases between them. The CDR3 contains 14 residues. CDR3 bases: TGTGCCAGCATTAATACGGGTTCTACCATTGAAGCTTTCTTT. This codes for CASINTGSTIEAFF.

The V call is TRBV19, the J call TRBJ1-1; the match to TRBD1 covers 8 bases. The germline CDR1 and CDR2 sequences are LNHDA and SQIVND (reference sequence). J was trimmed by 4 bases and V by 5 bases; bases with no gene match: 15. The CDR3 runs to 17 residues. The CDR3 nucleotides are TGTGCCAGTAGTTCTCCGGGACAGGTATCTTGGAGCACTGAAGCTTTCTTT. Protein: CASSSPGQVSWSTEAFF.

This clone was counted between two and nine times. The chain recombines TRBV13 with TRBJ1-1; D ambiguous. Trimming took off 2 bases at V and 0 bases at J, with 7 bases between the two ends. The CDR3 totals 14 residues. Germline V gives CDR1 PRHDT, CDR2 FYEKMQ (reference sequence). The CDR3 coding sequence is TGTGCCAGCAGCTTAACCAAGATGAACACTGAAGCTTTCTTT. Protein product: CASSLTKMNTEAFF.

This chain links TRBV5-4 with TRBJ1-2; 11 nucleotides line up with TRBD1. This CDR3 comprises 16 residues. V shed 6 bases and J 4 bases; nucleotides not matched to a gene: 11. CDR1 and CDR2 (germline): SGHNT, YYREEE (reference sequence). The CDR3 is CASTLLGDRGAYGYTF. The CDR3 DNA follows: TGTGCCAGCACCCTACTAGGGGACAGGGGGGCCTATGGCTACACCTTC. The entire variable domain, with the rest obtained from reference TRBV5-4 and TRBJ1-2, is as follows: ETGVTQSPTHLIKTRGQQVTLRCSSQSGHNTVSWYQQALGQGPQFIFQYYREEENGRGNFPPRFSGLQFPNYSSELNVNALELDDSALYLCASTLLGDRGAYGYTFGSGTRLTVV.